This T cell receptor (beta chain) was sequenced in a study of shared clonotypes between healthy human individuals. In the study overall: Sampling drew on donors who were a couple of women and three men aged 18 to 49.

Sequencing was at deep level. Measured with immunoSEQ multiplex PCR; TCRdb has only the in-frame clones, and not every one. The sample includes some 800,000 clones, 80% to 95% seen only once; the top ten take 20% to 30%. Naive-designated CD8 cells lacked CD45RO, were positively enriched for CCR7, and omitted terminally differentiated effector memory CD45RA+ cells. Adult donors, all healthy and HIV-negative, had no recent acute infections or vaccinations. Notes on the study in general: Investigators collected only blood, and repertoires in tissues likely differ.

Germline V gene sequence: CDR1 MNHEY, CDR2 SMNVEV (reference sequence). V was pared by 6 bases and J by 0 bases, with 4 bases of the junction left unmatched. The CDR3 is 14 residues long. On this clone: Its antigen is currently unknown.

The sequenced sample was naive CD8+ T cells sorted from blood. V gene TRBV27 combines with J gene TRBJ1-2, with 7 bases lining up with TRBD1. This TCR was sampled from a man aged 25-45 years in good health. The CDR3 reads CASRGTGANYGYTF. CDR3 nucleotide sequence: TGTGCCAGCAGGGGTACAGGGGCTAACTATGGCTACACCTTC.